Each of the 18 T cell receptor beta chains below was sequenced from the same sample in a study of blood T cells in healthy people across ages. A second roughly 6 to 11 cycle PCR used barcoded and J-beta primers. TCRdb itself ran the 5' RACE reads through MiXCR, one entry per CDR3 protein. This table holds approximately 1.5 million distinct CDR3 sequences, 40% to 45% found once. The sequencing sample was made of blood. The receptor set was obtained from a woman under 30 in good health.

The V gene is TRBV3-1, the J gene TRBJ1-3; the D gene is possibly TRBD1 (6 bases). The CDR3 loop spans 16 amino acids. V lost 1 base, J lost 6 bases, and 16 bases lay in between. The germline V gene encodes CDR1 LGHDT and CDR2 YNNKEL (reference sequence). The CDR3 reads CASSQVFGGIANTIYF. CDR3 DNA sequence: TGTGCCAGCAGCCAAGTGTTCGGGGGCATCGCAAACACCATATATTTT.

V is TRBV18 and J is TRBJ2-3; 7 bases fit TRBD2. This CDR3 is built from 20 residues. Germline values: CDR1 KGHSH, CDR2 LQKENI. The V and J ends lost 0 bases and 2 bases, in that order; junction bases with no gene match: 17. The CDR3 loop reads CASSPPDLAAKEAHTDTQYF. Here the CDR3 DNA reads TGTGCCAGCTCACCACCGGACCTAGCGGCCAAAGAAGCCCACACAGATACGCAGTATTTT.

This clonotype was counted only a few times. The chain couples TRBV20-1 to TRBJ2-3; TRBD2 matches at 8 bases. The V segment lost 6 bases and the J segment 5 bases; nucleotides outside the gene matches: 10. This CDR3 region has 14 residues. CDR1 is DFQATT, CDR2 SNEGSKA, per germline (reference sequence). Here the CDR3 DNA reads TGCAGTGCCGCCGACGGGGGGGCCGGAGATACGCAGTATTTT. It specifies CSAADGGAGDTQYF.

The V and J genes are TRBV6-5 and TRBJ2-1, with 7 bases fitting TRBD1. V shed 0 bases and J 0 bases; nucleotides not matched to a gene: 5. Germline V gives CDR1 MNHEY, CDR2 SVGAGI. The CDR3 consists of 17 residues. The CDR3 spells CASSYSPQGSSYNEQFF. CDR3 DNA: TGTGCCAGCAGTTACTCCCCACAGGGGAGCTCCTACAATGAGCAGTTCTTC.

Comment on this clonotype: One end of the junction does not line up with germline, which may come from a read error. The chain has TRBV10-3 and TRBJ1-5; 7 bases fit TRBD1. The CDR3 is made up of 14 amino acids. The germline V gene encodes CDR1 ENHRY and CDR2 SYGVKD. The CDR3 reads CTISDTTGIQPQHF. The DNA for the CDR3 is TGTACCATCAGTGACACGACAGGGATTCAGCCCCAGCATTTT.

The chain uses TRBV20-1 and TRBJ2-4, with D unresolved. Germline values: CDR1 DFQATT, CDR2 SNEGSKA (reference sequence). The CDR3 has 15 amino acids. V was shortened by 0 bases and J by 0 bases, with 9 bases between the two germline ends. CDR3 region: CSARDGSLAKNIQYF. The CDR3 bases are TGCAGTGCTAGAGACGGGTCGCTAGCCAAAAACATTCAGTACTTC.

The sample holds a few counts of this clonotype. The CDR3 spells CASSSSNRANYGYTF. DNA of the CDR3: TGTGCCAGCAGCTCCAGTAACAGGGCTAACTATGGCTACACCTTC. This rearrangement joins TRBV7-2 to TRBJ1-2, with TRBD1 as a possible D gene (6 bases). Trimming cost V 4 bases and J 0 bases, with 12 bases left between them. This CDR3 region has 15 residues. CDR1 and CDR2 from the germline V gene are SGHTA and FQGNSA.

V usage is TRBV20-1 and J usage is TRBJ2-7; no definite D call. Between the trimmed V and J ends, which lost 6 bases and 7 bases, there was a span of 13 bases. Germline loops: CDR1 DFQATT, CDR2 SNEGSKA (reference sequence). CDR3 length: 11 residues. In nucleotides, the CDR3 is TGCAGTGCGCACCTAAACAATGAGCAGTACTTC. It specifies CSAHLNNEQYF.

V and J are TRBV27 and TRBJ2-7; D gene uncertain. Trimming cost V 4 bases and J 2 bases, with 9 bases left between them. This CDR3 region has 13 residues. The germline gives CDR1 MNHEY, CDR2 SMNVEV (reference sequence). CDR3 nucleotide sequence: TGTGCCAGCAGTTCCCCACCCACCTACGAGCAGTACTTC. Its translation is CASSSPPTYEQYF.

The V call is TRBV9, the J call TRBJ1-2; D not resolved. This CDR3 is 15 amino acids long. Trimming took off 0 bases at V and 10 bases at J, with 19 bases between the two ends. Germline V gene lookup returns CDR1 SGDLS and CDR2 YYNGEE. The CDR3 DNA follows: TGTGCCAGCAGCGTAGCCGGGAGGTCCGTCTCCGACTACACCTTC. This sequence encodes CASSVAGRSVSDYTF.

The chain links TRBV12-3 or TRBV12-4 to TRBJ1-5; 11 positions match TRBD1. There are 16 residues in the CDR3. Trimming took 1 base from V and 6 from J; bases not matched to a gene: 5. The CDR3 DNA is TGTGCCAGCAGTTTAGGGGGACAGGGGGTTCGTCAGCCCCAGCATTTT. This gives the protein CASSLGGQGVRQPQHF.

This clonotype was counted between two and nine times. The V gene is TRBV7-3, the J gene TRBJ2-3; 7 nucleotides agree with TRBD2. Unmatched junction bases numbered 23, after V lost 8 bases and J lost 0 bases. Germline V gene data show CDR1 as SGHTA and CDR2 as FQGTGA. This CDR3 has 20 residues. In DNA, the CDR3 is TGTGCCAGCGACCCCAGACGCCGGGCTAGCGGAGAGACTAGCACAGATACGCAGTATTTT. Translated: CASDPRRRASGETSTDTQYF. Combining the CDR3 with reference TRBV7-3 and TRBJ2-3 gives the whole variable domain GAGVSQTPSNKVTEKGKYVELRCDPISGHTALYWYRQSLGQGPEFLIYFQGTGAADDSGLPNDRFFAVRPEGSVSTLKIQRTERGDSAVYLCASDPRRRASGETSTDTQYFGPGTRLTVL.

Remarks on this clonotype: The junction differs from germline at one of its ends, possibly a read error. This rearrangement joins TRBV20-1 to TRBJ2-1, with TRBD2 identical over 7 bases. The CDR3 is made up of 14 amino acids. CDR1 is DFQATT, CDR2 SNEGSKA, per germline (reference sequence). Here the CDR3 reads CSDREAGPYNEQFF. CDR3 coding DNA: TGCAGTGATAGAGAAGCGGGACCCTACAATGAGCAGTTCTTC.

Note on this clonotype: At one end the junction does not follow the germline gene, possibly because of a read error. V and J are TRBV24-1 and TRBJ2-3; maybe TRBD1 (5 bases). Germline-derived CDR1 and CDR2 are KGHDR and SFDVKD. The CDR3 spans 13 residues. CDR3 sequence: CAPSDRHVDTQYF. CDR3 nucleotides: TGTGCCCCCAGTGACAGACATGTGGATACGCAGTATTTT.

This clonotype was seen a handful of times. The rearrangement uses TRBV18 and TRBJ1-4; a possible D gene is TRBD1 (6 bases). V lost 3 bases and J 12 bases, leaving 14 bases between the germline ends. This CDR3 has 13 amino acids. The germline gives CDR1 KGHSH, CDR2 LQKENI. The chain's CDR3 is CASSPTGEGELFF. As DNA, the CDR3 is TGTGCCAGCTCACCGACAGGAGAAGGGGAACTGTTTTTT.

Only a few counts were recorded for this clonotype. Written as DNA, the CDR3 is TGCAGTGCGCCAGAGTATGGTAATGAAAAACTGTTTTTT. Translating gives CSAPEYGNEKLFF. This sequence joins TRBV20-1 and TRBJ1-4; D remains ambiguous. With 6 bases removed from V and 4 bases from J, the gap between germline ends came to 12 bases. Germline V lookup: CDR1 DFQATT, CDR2 SNEGSKA (reference sequence). The CDR3 is 13 amino acids.

In this sample, this clonotype turned up once. This may arise from a read error, as a much more abundant clone is one base away. No conserved phenylalanine or tryptophan is present at the end of the CDR3, so a read error is the likely explanation. The chain links TRBV4-1 to TRBJ2-1; D unresolved. V lost 0 bases and J 4 bases, leaving 4 bases between the germline ends. The length of the CDR3 is 13 residues. In germline, CDR1 is MGHRA, CDR2 YSYEKL. CDR3 in amino acids: CASSQDQYNEQFY. The CDR3 nucleotides are TGCGCCAGCAGCCAAGACCAATACAATGAGCAGTTCTAC.

In its sample, this clonotype was seen a few times. The rearrangement uses TRBV12-3 or TRBV12-4 and TRBJ1-4, with D possibly TRBD1 on 5 matching bases. Trimming took off 5 bases at V and 14 bases at J, with 18 bases between the two ends. The CDR3 extends over 13 amino acids. The CDR3: CASSGGLPERLFF. CDR3 nucleotide sequence: TGTGCCAGCAGTGGGGGACTCCCCGAGAGGCTGTTTTTT.